Following are 15 T cell receptor beta chains from one sample sequenced in a study of blood T cell repertoires in COVID-19. Method: immunoSEQ multiplex PCR; TCRdb's copy keeps in-frame clones and lacks some. The top ten clones hold 7.5% to 9.5% of a sample with 500,000 to 600,000 clones, 85% to 90% of them seen once. The sequenced sample was peripheral blood. The origin of the receptors is a woman in her fifties or sixties with COVID-19, enrolled during active disease.

V is TRBV7-9 and J is TRBJ1-1; no clear D. Trimming pared 2 bases from V and 8 bases from J, leaving 15 bases between. Germline CDR1 reads SEHNR; CDR2 reads FQNEAQ (reference sequence). CDR3 length equals 14 residues. In DNA, the CDR3 is TGTGCCAGCAGCTTAAGAGTATCCCCCTCAGAAGCTTTCTTT. Its translation: CASSLRVSPSEAFF.

The chain uses TRBV30 and TRBJ2-1; D is possibly TRBD2 (5 bases). The CDR3 covers 11 residues. The germline gives CDR1 GTSNPN, CDR2 SVGIG (reference sequence). V gave up 2 bases and J gave up 9 bases, with 8 bases separating them. The DNA for the CDR3 is TGTGCCTGGAGTCTCGGGATTGAGCAGTTCTTC. This sequence encodes CAWSLGIEQFF.

This chain links TRBV6-1 with TRBJ1-1; perhaps TRBD1 as D (5 bases). The germline V gene encodes CDR1 MNHNS and CDR2 SASEGT. V shed 3 bases and J shed 0 bases, with 17 bases lying between them. The CDR3 is made up of 17 amino acids. Here the CDR3 reads CASSDIQMAGLNTEAFF. CDR3 bases: TGTGCCAGCAGTGATATTCAGATGGCAGGGTTGAACACTGAAGCTTTCTTT.

The table lists this clone with a count of one. This chain connects TRBV12-2 to TRBJ1-4. TRBV12-2 is a pseudogene segment. The CDR3 length is 18 residues. Here the CDR3 DNA reads TGTGCAAGTCGCTTTACCCCGGAGGGGGGGGGCTGGATGAAAGTGGTGTTTTTT. Its protein is CASRFTPEGGGWMKVVFF.

CDR3 coding DNA: TGTGCCAGCAGCCCGATAACCGCAGTGAACACTGAAGCTTTCTTT. It translates to CASSPITAVNTEAFF. The gene calls are TRBV14 and TRBJ1-1; D gene uncertain. The CDR3 runs to 15 residues. Between the trimmed V and J ends, which lost 4 bases and 0 bases, there was a span of 12 bases. Germline V gene data show CDR1 as SGHDN and CDR2 as FVKESK.

The chain combines TRBV23-1 with TRBJ2-3; maybe TRBD1 (7 bases). TRBV23-1 is an ORF; its function is uncertain. This CDR3 has 17 amino acids. The germline V and J ends were trimmed by 0 bases and 6 bases, with 19 bases remaining between them. The CDR3 is CASSQSLEGAREDTQYF. DNA of the CDR3: TGCGCCAGCAGTCAATCGTTGGAGGGGGCGAGAGAGGATACGCAGTATTTT.

V and J are TRBV30 and TRBJ1-4, with a tentative D call TRBD1 (5 bases). Per the germline V gene, CDR1 is GTSNPN and CDR2 is SVGIG (reference sequence). V was shortened by 5 bases and J by 10 bases, with 17 bases between the two germline ends. CDR3 length: 13 amino acids. The CDR3 DNA reads as TGTGCCTGGGACCGGAGCCTGGGGGGAAAACTGTTTTTT. It specifies CAWDRSLGGKLFF.

This chain's CDR3 is CASSSGQGAGKPGELFF. The DNA for the CDR3 is TGTGCCAGCAGTTCGGGACAGGGGGCAGGGAAGCCCGGGGAGCTGTTTTTT. This chain connects TRBV27 to TRBJ2-2; 12 nucleotides line up with TRBD1. The CDR3 totals 17 residues. V lost 4 bases, J lost 6 bases, and 9 bases stayed unmatched. CDR1 and CDR2 (germline): MNHEY, SMNVEV (reference sequence).

This sequence joins TRBV5-1 and TRBJ1-1; 8 bases map to TRBD1. J lost 2 bases, V lost 10 bases, and 28 bases had no gene match. Germline CDR1 SGHRS, CDR2 YFSETQ. This CDR3 spans 20 amino acids. The CDR3: CAAESGTRSGQGTPNTEAFF. CDR3 in DNA: TGCGCCGCGGAGTCAGGTACCCGTTCCGGACAGGGAACTCCCAACACTGAAGCTTTCTTT. The full variable domain, completed using reference TRBV5-1 and TRBJ1-1, is KAGVTQTPRYLIKTRGQQVTLSCSPISGHRSVSWYQQTPGQGLQFLFEYFSETQRNKGNFPGRFSGRQFSNSRSEMNVSTLELGDSALYLCAAESGTRSGQGTPNTEAFFGQGTRLTVV.

The chain couples TRBV11-2 to TRBJ2-3; no clear D. The V gene's germline CDR1 is SGHAT and CDR2 FQNNGV. V was pared by 0 bases and J by 11 bases, with 9 bases between. CDR3 length equals 12 residues. The CDR3 DNA is TGTGCCAGCAGCTTAGATCTAGGTGGGCAGTATTTT. This gives the protein CASSLDLGGQYF.

The V gene is TRBV12-5, the J gene TRBJ2-6; D uncertain. Trimming shortened V by 7 bases and J by 1 base, and 5 bases separated the two germline ends. The CDR3 runs to 13 residues. Germline V gives CDR1 LGHNT, CDR2 FRNRAP. CDR3 protein: CASAASGANVLTF. The CDR3 DNA reads as TGTGCTAGTGCTGCGTCTGGGGCCAACGTCCTGACTTTC.

The genes are TRBV5-6 and TRBJ2-1, with 7 bases identical to TRBD1. V lost 4 bases, J lost 5 bases, and 6 bases stayed unmatched. Looked up from germline, CDR1 is SGHDT and CDR2 is YYEEEE. This CDR3 has 14 amino acids. The CDR3 spells CASSGDSLDNEQFF. The CDR3 DNA sequence: TGTGCCAGCAGCGGGGACAGCCTAGACAATGAGCAGTTCTTC.

The chain uses TRBV28 and TRBJ1-2, with D possibly matching TRBD1 (5 bases). CDR1 is MDHEN and CDR2 is SYDVKM in the germline V gene. This CDR3 is built from 13 residues. V shed 2 bases and J shed 8 bases, with 12 bases lying between them. CDR3 sequence (DNA): TGTGCCAGCAGTTTAGGGCAGGGCAGCGGCTACACCTTC. Encoded protein: CASSLGQGSGYTF.

This clone was found once. This sequence joins TRBV7-9 and TRBJ2-2, with TRBD2 identical over 9 bases. The V segment lost 6 bases and the J segment 7 bases; nucleotides outside the gene matches: 12. The CDR3 sequence is 16 residues long. Germline V gene sequence: CDR1 SEHNR, CDR2 FQNEAQ (reference sequence). CDR3 sequence: CASRPYSGGDRGELFF. In DNA, the CDR3 is TGTGCCAGCAGGCCCTATAGCGGGGGCGATCGCGGGGAGCTGTTTTTT.

V gene TRBV2 combines with J gene TRBJ1-4; 9 nucleotides match TRBD1. The CDR3 length is 15 residues. CDR1 and CDR2 (germline): SNHLY, FYNNEI. V lost 5 bases, J lost 8 bases, and 9 bases stayed unmatched. The CDR3: CASSRQGVDGEKLFF. The CDR3 DNA follows: TGTGCCAGCAGTCGACAGGGGGTAGATGGCGAAAAACTGTTTTTT.